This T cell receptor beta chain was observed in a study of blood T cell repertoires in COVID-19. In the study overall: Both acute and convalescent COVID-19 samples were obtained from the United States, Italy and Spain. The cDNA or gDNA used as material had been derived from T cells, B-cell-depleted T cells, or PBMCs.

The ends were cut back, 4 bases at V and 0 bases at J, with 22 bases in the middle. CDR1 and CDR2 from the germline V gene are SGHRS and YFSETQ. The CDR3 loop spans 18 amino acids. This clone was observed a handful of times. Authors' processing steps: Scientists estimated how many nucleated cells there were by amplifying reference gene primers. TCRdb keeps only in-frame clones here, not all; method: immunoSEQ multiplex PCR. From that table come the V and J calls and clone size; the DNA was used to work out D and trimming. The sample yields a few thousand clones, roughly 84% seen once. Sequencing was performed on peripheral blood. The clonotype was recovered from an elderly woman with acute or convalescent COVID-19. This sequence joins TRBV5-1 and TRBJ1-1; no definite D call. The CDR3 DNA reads TGCGCCAGCAGCCCTACCGGGAACAGTTTTGGCCTGAACACTGAAGCTTTCTTT. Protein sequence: CASSPTGNSFGLNTEAFF.